These 30 T cell receptor beta chains originate from one sample sequenced in a study of Graves' ophthalmopathy and Graves' hyperthyroidism. As the template, RNA transcripts were used to amplify TCR beta CDR3 regions. First-round RT-PCR with HTBI primers preceded a second-round multiplex PCR. One entry per CDR3 protein results from TCRdb running MiXCR on the multiplex PCR reads. The sample has around 1.1 million distinct CDR3 sequences, around a third seen once. The specimen sequenced was peripheral blood or thyroid tissue (not recorded which). These TCRs come from an adult man with Graves' hyperthyroidism.

A remark on this clonotype: One end of the junction fails to match germline, which may point to a read error. The chain joins TRBV7-9 to TRBJ1-1; 9 bases are shared with TRBD1. From germline, CDR1 is SEHNR and CDR2 FQNEAQ (reference sequence). This CDR3 is built from 13 residues. The CDR3 sequence: CASSLQGATGAFF. CDR3 nucleotide sequence: TGTGCAAGCAGCTTACAGGGGGCTACTGGAGCTTTCTTT.

The V call is TRBV5-1, the J call TRBJ2-6, with 8 bases aligning to TRBD1. Germline CDR1 reads SGHRS; CDR2 reads YFSETQ. CDR3 length: 18 residues. V shed 0 bases and J 1 base; nucleotides not matched to a gene: 6. Here the CDR3 reads CASSLAAGGVSGANVLTF. In DNA form, the CDR3 reads TGCGCCAGCAGCTTGGCCGCAGGGGGCGTTTCTGGGGCCAACGTCCTGACTTTC.

This clonotype was counted at least ten times. This chain connects TRBV7-2 to TRBJ2-5, with 7 bases lining up with TRBD2. The CDR3 sequence is 14 residues long. J was trimmed by 2 bases and V by 5 bases; bases with no gene match: 5. Germline V gives CDR1 SGHTA, CDR2 FQGNSA. The CDR3 DNA follows: TGTGCCAGCAGCCCCGCGGGGGAACAAGAGACCCAGTACTTC. Translation: CASSPAGEQETQYF. The whole variable domain, remainder taken from reference TRBV7-2 and TRBJ2-5, is GAGVSQSPSNKVTEKGKDVELRCDPISGHTALYWYRQSLGQGLEFLIYFQGNSAPDKSGLPSDRFSAERTGGSVSTLTIQRTQQEDSAVYLCASSPAGEQETQYFGPGTRLLVL.

The chain uses TRBV7-9 and TRBJ2-6; 9 positions agree with TRBD1. The germline gives CDR1 SEHNR, CDR2 FQNEAQ (reference sequence). The CDR3 sequence is 16 residues long. J lost 6 bases, V lost 5 bases, and 8 bases had no gene match. The CDR3 spells CASSPRDRGMANVLTF. The DNA for the CDR3 is TGTGCCAGCAGCCCGAGAGACAGGGGGATGGCCAACGTCCTGACTTTC.

The gene calls are TRBV7-9 and TRBJ2-3; D is unresolved. Germline CDR1 reads SEHNR; CDR2 reads FQNEAQ (reference sequence). Trimming cost V 1 base and J 4 bases, with 15 bases left between them. The CDR3 covers 16 residues. The CDR3 region is CASSLVWTPDPDTQYF. CDR3 nucleotide sequence: TGTGCCAGCAGCTTAGTTTGGACCCCGGACCCAGATACGCAGTATTTT.

The chain joins TRBV7-2 to TRBJ2-7; 7 bases fit TRBD1. CDR1 SGHTA and CDR2 FQGNSA come from the germline V gene. The CDR3 runs 13 residues. Trimming removed 6 bases from V and 7 bases from J; junction bases left unmatched: 9. CDR3 amino acids: CASSFQTGQEQYF. The CDR3 DNA sequence: TGTGCCAGCAGTTTCCAGACAGGGCAGGAGCAGTACTTC.

V usage is TRBV5-1 and J usage is TRBJ2-7; 16 bases match TRBD2. Germline lookup yields CDR1 SGHRS and CDR2 YFSETQ. This CDR3 has 16 amino acids. V gave up 4 bases and J gave up 5 bases; unmatched junction bases: 6. The CDR3 here is CASSPGLAGGLNEQYF. The CDR3 DNA follows: TGCGCCAGCAGCCCGGGACTAGCGGGAGGGTTGAACGAGCAGTACTTC.

This clonotype was detected ten times or more. The gene calls are TRBV9 and TRBJ2-2; unclear D gene. This CDR3 is built from 14 residues. V lost 0 bases to trimming and J lost 6 bases, with 9 bases between them. Germline V gives CDR1 SGDLS, CDR2 YYNGEE. CDR3 loop: CASSVGSNPGELFF. The CDR3 DNA reads as TGTGCCAGCAGCGTAGGCTCAAACCCCGGGGAGCTGTTTTTT.

This clonotype was picked up many times. The chain recombines TRBV7-2 with TRBJ1-1; 7 bases are shared with TRBD1. The CDR3 extends over 14 amino acids. With 5 bases clipped from V and 5 bases from J, the junction kept 8 bases outside the gene matches. Per the germline V gene, CDR1 is SGHTA and CDR2 is FQGNSA. The CDR3 nucleotides read TGTGCCAGCAGCCCCCGATCAGGGGGGACTGAAGCTTTCTTT. Amino acid sequence: CASSPRSGGTEAFF.

This clonotype was seen repeatedly, ten times or more. This chain uses TRBV4-3 with TRBJ1-2; 7 bases are shared with TRBD1. V was pared by 4 bases and J by 4 bases, with 6 bases of the junction left unmatched. The CDR3 has 14 amino acids. CDR1 and CDR2 (germline): LGHNA, YSLEER. CDR3 region: CASSLQQGPYGYTF. The CDR3 nucleotides read TGCGCCAGCAGCCTGCAACAGGGGCCCTATGGCTACACCTTC.

The genes are TRBV7-2 and TRBJ2-7; a possible D gene is TRBD2 (5 bases). The length of the CDR3 is 16 residues. The germline gives CDR1 SGHTA, CDR2 FQGNSA. Trimming removed 4 bases at V and 2 bases at J, with 18 bases between. The CDR3 here is CASSWVAALGAYEQYF. Here the CDR3 DNA reads TGTGCCAGCAGCTGGGTGGCTGCCCTGGGAGCCTACGAGCAGTACTTC.

The CDR3 DNA follows: TGTGCCAGTAGCCTGGGGACTAGCGGGAGACGGGAGCAGTACTTC. Translating gives CASSLGTSGRREQYF. The J gene is TRBJ2-7, the V gene TRBV7-8; the match to TRBD2 covers 14 bases. Trimming at V came to 9 bases and at J to 7 bases, leaving 11 bases not matched to a gene. The CDR3 is 15 amino acids. The germline CDR1 and CDR2 sequences are SGHVS and FQNEAQ.

This chain uses TRBV7-6 with TRBJ1-5; D not resolved. The length of the CDR3 is 13 residues. In germline, CDR1 is SGHVS, CDR2 FNYEAQ. Trimming cost V 0 bases and J 2 bases, with 2 bases left between them. The CDR3 region is CASSLACNQPQHF. The DNA for the CDR3 is TGTGCCAGCAGCTTAGCCTGCAATCAGCCCCAGCATTTT.

This clonotype was detected once. This sequence joins TRBV25-1 and TRBJ1-5, with TRBD1 matching over 7 bases. Trimming took 7 bases from V and 4 from J; bases not matched to a gene: 10. There are 15 residues in the CDR3. CDR1 is MGHDK, CDR2 SYGVNS, per germline. CDR3 residues: CASTTGGQTNQPQHF. The DNA of the CDR3 is TGTGCCAGCACCACCGGGGGACAGACAAATCAGCCCCAGCATTTT.

This clonotype was found a few times. The rearrangement joins TRBV6-5 to TRBJ2-5; D uncertain. Germline assignment: CDR1 MNHEY and CDR2 SVGAGI. The CDR3 is made up of 15 amino acids. V gave up 5 bases and J gave up 5 bases, with 18 bases separating them. The CDR3 DNA sequence: TGTGCCAGCAGTGTCCGAGACATCGCGTGGGAGACCCAGTACTTC. Encoded protein: CASSVRDIAWETQYF.

The CDR3 region is CASNGLAGPTDTQYF. The DNA for the CDR3 is TGTGCCAGCAACGGACTAGCGGGCCCCACAGATACGCAGTATTTT. This rearrangement joins TRBV2 to TRBJ2-3; 11 positions match TRBD2. V was pared by 7 bases and J by 2 bases, with 5 bases of the junction left unmatched. Germline V CDR1 and CDR2: SNHLY, FYNNEI. The CDR3 length is 15 residues.

The chain carries TRBV20-1 and TRBJ2-7, with D hard to call. Deletions cut 4 bases from V and 3 bases from J, with 19 bases between. The CDR3 extends over 15 amino acids. The germline V gene has CDR1 DFQATT and CDR2 SNEGSKA (reference sequence). The DNA for the CDR3 is TGCAGTGCTACCCCTCCGTTCCGACGGTACTACGAGCAGTACTTC. It encodes CSATPPFRRYYEQYF.

This clonotype has at least ten counts. This chain uses TRBV9 with TRBJ1-2; D gene unclear. The CDR3 has 12 amino acids. The V and J ends lost 0 bases and 4 bases respectively, with 4 bases between them. The germline V gene has CDR1 SGDLS and CDR2 YYNGEE. The CDR3 nucleotides read TGTGCCAGCAGCGTAGGTTCCTATGGCTACACCTTC. Its translation: CASSVGSYGYTF.

The genes are TRBV19 and TRBJ2-7; 8 bases align to TRBD1. Losses at the gene ends were 5 bases for V and 0 bases for J; bases not matched to a gene: 9. The germline CDR1 and CDR2 sequences are LNHDA and SQIVND (reference sequence). This CDR3 is built from 16 residues. For the CDR3, the DNA is TGTGCCAGTAGTGGGGTTGGGACAGGTCTCTCCTACGAGCAGTACTTC. As protein: CASSGVGTGLSYEQYF.

The V and J genes are TRBV9 and TRBJ2-5, with D hard to call. Trimming removed 2 bases at V and 4 bases at J, with 15 bases between. The CDR3 contains 15 residues. Germline CDR1 and CDR2: SGDLS and YYNGEE. CDR3 DNA sequence: TGTGCCAGCAGCGTCGGTGTGAGTCCTGGAGAGACCCAGTACTTC. It yields the protein CASSVGVSPGETQYF.

The chain joins TRBV7-9 to TRBJ2-7, with TRBD1 matching 9 bases. J lost 8 bases, V lost 5 bases, and 7 bases had no gene match. Per germline, CDR1 SEHNR and CDR2 FQNEAQ (reference sequence). The CDR3 contains 13 residues. The CDR3 protein is CASSPGQGNQQYF. The CDR3 DNA sequence: TGTGCCAGCAGCCCGGGACAGGGCAATCAGCAGTACTTC.

This clonotype turned up a few times. The chain carries TRBV5-1 and TRBJ2-7; 8 bases line up with TRBD1. The CDR3 is 16 amino acids. The germline CDR1 and CDR2 sequences are SGHRS and YFSETQ. V was clipped by 5 bases and J by 2 bases; unmatched bases: 12. CDR3 loop: CASSFPATGVAYEQYF. The CDR3 DNA reads TGCGCCAGCAGTTTCCCGGCGACAGGGGTTGCCTACGAGCAGTACTTC. Supplemented by reference TRBV5-1 and TRBJ2-7, the full variable domain reads KAGVTQTPRYLIKTRGQQVTLSCSPISGHRSVSWYQQTPGQGLQFLFEYFSETQRNKGNFPGRFSGRQFSNSRSEMNVSTLELGDSALYLCASSFPATGVAYEQYFGPGTRLTVT.

Concerning this clonotype: A single base separates this from a much larger clone, so it may be a read error. The rearrangement uses TRBV7-9 and TRBJ2-5, with D unclear. CDR3 length: 13 amino acids. Per germline, CDR1 SEHNR and CDR2 FQNEAQ (reference sequence). The CDR3 bases are TGCGCCAGCAGCCAAGGCGTCGCAGAGACCCAGTACTTC. It encodes CASSQGVAETQYF.

The chain joins TRBV7-2 to TRBJ2-6; no firm D call. V shed 5 bases and J shed 3 bases, with 11 bases lying between them. From germline, CDR1 is SGHTA and CDR2 FQGNSA. The CDR3 runs 15 residues. CDR3 protein: CASSPMGGGANVLTF. In DNA form, the CDR3 reads TGTGCCAGCAGCCCGATGGGTGGTGGGGCCAACGTCCTGACTTTC.

The genes are TRBV20-1 and TRBJ1-2; D unresolved. V lost 6 bases and J 4 bases, leaving 15 bases between the germline ends. The length of the CDR3 is 13 residues. Germline V lookup: CDR1 DFQATT, CDR2 SNEGSKA (reference sequence). Here the CDR3 reads CSATTPRSYGYTF. In DNA form, the CDR3 reads TGCAGTGCGACGACCCCGAGGAGCTATGGCTACACCTTC.

This chain joins TRBV29-1 and TRBJ2-7; D is perhaps TRBD2 (6 bases). The V end lost 7 bases, the J end lost 3 bases, and 16 bases lay between the germline ends. CDR3 size: 13 residues. The germline V gene has CDR1 SQVTM and CDR2 ANQGSEA. This CDR3 is CSGEVPTNYEQYF. The CDR3 DNA follows: TGCAGCGGGGAGGTCCCTACAAACTACGAGCAGTACTTC.

At least ten counts were recorded for this clonotype. J is TRBJ2-2 and V is TRBV5-1, with 7 bases aligning to TRBD1. Looked up from germline, CDR1 is SGHRS and CDR2 is YFSETQ. There are 16 residues in the CDR3. J gave up 0 bases and V 0 bases, and 2 bases lay outside the gene matches. The CDR3 is CASSLAGTANTGELFF. CDR3 DNA sequence: TGCGCCAGCAGCTTGGCCGGGACAGCGAACACCGGGGAGCTGTTTTTT.

This clonotype was counted many times. The chain uses TRBV12-3 or TRBV12-4 and TRBJ1-2; a weak D match, TRBD1 (5 bases). This CDR3 is 15 amino acids long. The V end lost 6 bases, the J end lost 0 bases, and 14 bases lay between the germline ends. CDR3 bases: TGTGCCAGCAGAAATCAGGGTTCTCCTAACTATGGCTACACCTTC. Translated, it gives CASRNQGSPNYGYTF.

This clonotype was observed a few times. This rearrangement joins TRBV20-1 to TRBJ2-7, with 12 bases aligning to TRBD2. The germline V gene has CDR1 DFQATT and CDR2 SNEGSKA (reference sequence). This CDR3 region has 16 residues. The V and J ends lost 6 bases and 4 bases, in that order; junction bases with no gene match: 13. The CDR3 coding sequence is TGCAGTGCAAAGTCTAGCGGGAGGGCCGTAGTTTACGAGCAGTACTTC. This encodes CSAKSSGRAVVYEQYF.

This clonotype has a count of ten or more. The V and J genes are TRBV20-1 and TRBJ2-7; 8 bases fit TRBD1. Germline V gene sequence: CDR1 DFQATT, CDR2 SNEGSKA (reference sequence). The CDR3 has 13 residues. V lost 7 bases and J lost 2; bases outside the gene matches: 7. CDR3 sequence (DNA): TGCAGTGTCGGACAGGGCCCACCCTACGAGCAGTACTTC. This translates into CSVGQGPPYEQYF.